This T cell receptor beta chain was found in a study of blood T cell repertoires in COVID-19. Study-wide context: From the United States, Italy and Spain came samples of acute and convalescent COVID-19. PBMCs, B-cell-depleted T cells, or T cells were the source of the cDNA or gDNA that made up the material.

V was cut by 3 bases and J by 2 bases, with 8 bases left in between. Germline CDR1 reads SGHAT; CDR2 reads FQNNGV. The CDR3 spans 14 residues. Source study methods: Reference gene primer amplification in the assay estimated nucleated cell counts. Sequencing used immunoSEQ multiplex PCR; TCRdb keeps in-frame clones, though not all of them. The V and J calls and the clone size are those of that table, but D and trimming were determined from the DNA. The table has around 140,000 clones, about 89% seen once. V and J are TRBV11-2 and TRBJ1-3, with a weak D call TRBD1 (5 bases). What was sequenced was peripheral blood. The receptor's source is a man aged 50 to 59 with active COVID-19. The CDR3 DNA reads TGTGCCAGCAGCTTTGACAGACCTGGAAACACCATATATTTT. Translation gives CASSFDRPGNTIYF.